This T cell receptor beta chain is drawn from a study of spatial heterogeneity in lung cancer. Time point described: sample taken at primary tumor resection. Unsorted samples of tumor, nontumor lung or frozen PBMC had their whole RNA sequenced. Trimming took off 4 bases at V and 4 bases at J, with 16 bases between the two ends. The germline V gene has CDR1 DFQATT and CDR2 SNEGSKA (reference sequence). The CDR3 length is 15 residues. Each TCR cDNA molecule bore a unique molecular identifier. MiXCR was run by TCRdb on the 5' RACE reads, yielding one entry per CDR3 protein. The repertoire includes tens of thousands of distinct CDR3 sequences, roughly 5.5% of them detected once, and 29% sits in the top ten. Comments on this clonotype: Its antigen is currently unknown.

Study results and limitations: Ubiquitous, expanded tumor-derived TCRs were more frequently observed in blood at resection than at follow-up.

This TCR derives from a female donor with early-stage non-small cell lung cancer. V usage is TRBV20-1 and J usage is TRBJ2-2; a possible D gene is TRBD1 (6 bases). The sample consisted of PBMCs, taken at surgery. The CDR3 DNA is TGCAGTGCTAATCCAGGGGCAAGGAGCACCGGGGAGCTGTTTTTT. Translating gives CSANPGARSTGELFF.